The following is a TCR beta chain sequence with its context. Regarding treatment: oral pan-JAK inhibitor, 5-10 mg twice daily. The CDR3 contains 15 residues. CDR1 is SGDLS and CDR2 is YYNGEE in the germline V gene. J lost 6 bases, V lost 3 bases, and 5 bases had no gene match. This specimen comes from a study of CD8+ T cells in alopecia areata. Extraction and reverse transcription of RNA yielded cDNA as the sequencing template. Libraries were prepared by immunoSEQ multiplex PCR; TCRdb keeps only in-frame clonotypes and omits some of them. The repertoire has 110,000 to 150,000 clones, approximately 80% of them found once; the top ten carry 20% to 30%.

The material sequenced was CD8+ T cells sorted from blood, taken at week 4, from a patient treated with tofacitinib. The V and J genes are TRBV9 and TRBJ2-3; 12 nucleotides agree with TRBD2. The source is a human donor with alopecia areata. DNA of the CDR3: TGTGCCAGCAGCGCCCTAGCGGGGGGGACTGATACGCAGTATTTT. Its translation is CASSALAGGTDTQYF.